The clone carrying this TCR beta chain was seen more than once but under ten times. The study ran its PCR with 60 Vbeta and 13 Jbeta primers. Clones were sequenced by immunoSEQ multiplex PCR, and TCRdb holds only the in-frame ones, with some missing. This table has roughly 100,000 clones, roughly 12% appearing once. This sample was included in a study of cytomegalovirus exposure and HLA in healthy donors. This sequence originates from a man aged 40-49 years in good health and CMV-seropositive. Sequenced input: PBMCs.

The chain's CDR3 is CSANSGGPETQYF. The CDR3 DNA is TGCAGCGCCAATAGTGGGGGCCCGGAGACCCAGTACTTC. The chain has TRBV29-1 and TRBJ2-5; weak D call: TRBD1 (6 bases). Germline V CDR1 and CDR2: SQVTM, ANQGSEA. The V gene lost 7 bases and the J gene lost 5 bases, with 17 bases spanning the gap. The CDR3 has 13 residues.